This T cell receptor beta chain was retrieved from a study of human T cells and chemical hapten exposure. This sample's time point: patch test 1, 2 weeks after DPC sensitization. The treatment denotes: therapeutic diphenylcyclopropenone sensitization with weekly scalp DPC. This clonotype was recorded at least ten times. TCRdb reprocessed the RACE reads with MiXCR, giving one entry per CDR3 protein. This table has 75,000 to 100,000 distinct CDR3 sequences, around 12% appearing once. This CDR3 is built from 16 residues. J gave up 2 bases and V 6 bases, and 7 bases lay outside the gene matches. CDR1 and CDR2 (germline): MDHEN, SYDVKM.

The TCR sequence derives from a woman aged 40-49 years with alopecia areata. Some clones in this sample may be carry-over from other donors' samples. The specimen comprised whole blood, sampled in connection with sensitization to the hapten diphenylcyclopropenone (DPC). The chain joins TRBV28 to TRBJ2-1; TRBD1 matches 10 bases. The CDR3 loop is CASRIPGTGAYNEQFF. The CDR3 nucleotides are TGTGCCAGCAGGATCCCCGGGACAGGGGCCTACAATGAGCAGTTCTTC.